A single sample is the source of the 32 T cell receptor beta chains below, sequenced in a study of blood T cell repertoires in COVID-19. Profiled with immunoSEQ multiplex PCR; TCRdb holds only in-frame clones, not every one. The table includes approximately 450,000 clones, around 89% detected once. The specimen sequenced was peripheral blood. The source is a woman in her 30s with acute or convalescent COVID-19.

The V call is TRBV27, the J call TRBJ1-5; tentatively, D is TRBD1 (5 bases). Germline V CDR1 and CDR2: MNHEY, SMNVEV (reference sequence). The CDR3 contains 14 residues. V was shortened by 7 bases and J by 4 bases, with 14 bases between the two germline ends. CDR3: CASNTGGPNQPQHF. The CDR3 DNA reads TGTGCCAGCAATACAGGTGGACCTAATCAGCCCCAGCATTTT.

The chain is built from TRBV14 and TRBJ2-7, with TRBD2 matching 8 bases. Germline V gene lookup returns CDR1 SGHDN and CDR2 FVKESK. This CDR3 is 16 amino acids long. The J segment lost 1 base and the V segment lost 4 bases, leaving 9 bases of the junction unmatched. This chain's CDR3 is CASSPGFKRGSYEQYF. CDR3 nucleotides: TGTGCCAGCAGCCCCGGCTTCAAGCGGGGGTCCTACGAGCAGTACTTC.

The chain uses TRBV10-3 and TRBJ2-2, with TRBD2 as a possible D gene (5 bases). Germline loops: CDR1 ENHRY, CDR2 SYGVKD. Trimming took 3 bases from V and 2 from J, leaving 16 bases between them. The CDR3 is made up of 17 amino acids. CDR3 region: CAISDEGWGSNTGELFF. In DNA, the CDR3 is TGTGCCATCAGTGACGAGGGTTGGGGATCAAACACCGGGGAGCTGTTTTTT.

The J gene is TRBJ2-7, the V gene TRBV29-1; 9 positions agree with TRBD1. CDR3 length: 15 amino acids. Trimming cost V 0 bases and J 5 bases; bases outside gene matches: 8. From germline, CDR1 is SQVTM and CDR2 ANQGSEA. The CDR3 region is CSVEEGNRGRDEQYF. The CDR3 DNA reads TGCAGCGTTGAAGAAGGCAACAGGGGGCGCGACGAGCAGTACTTC.

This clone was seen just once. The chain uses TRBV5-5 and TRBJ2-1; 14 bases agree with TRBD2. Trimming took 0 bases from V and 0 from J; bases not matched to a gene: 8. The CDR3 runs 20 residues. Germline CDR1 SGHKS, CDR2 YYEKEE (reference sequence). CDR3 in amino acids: CASSLGTGTSGRSSYNEQFF. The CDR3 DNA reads TGTGCCAGCAGCTTGGGGACCGGGACTAGCGGGAGAAGCTCCTACAATGAGCAGTTCTTC.

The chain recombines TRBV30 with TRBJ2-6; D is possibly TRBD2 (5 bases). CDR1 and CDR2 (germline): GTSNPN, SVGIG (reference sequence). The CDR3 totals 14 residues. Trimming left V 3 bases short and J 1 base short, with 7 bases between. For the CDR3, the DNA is TGTGCCTGGAGATCGGGATCTGGGGCCAACGTCCTGACTTTC. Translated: CAWRSGSGANVLTF.

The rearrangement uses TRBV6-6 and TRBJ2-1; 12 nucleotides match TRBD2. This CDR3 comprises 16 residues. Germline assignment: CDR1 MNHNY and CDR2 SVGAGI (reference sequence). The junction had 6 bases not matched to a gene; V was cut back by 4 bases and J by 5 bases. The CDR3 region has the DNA TGTGCCAGCAGTTCTACCAGGACTAGCGGGGACAATGAGCAGTTCTTC. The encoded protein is CASSSTRTSGDNEQFF.

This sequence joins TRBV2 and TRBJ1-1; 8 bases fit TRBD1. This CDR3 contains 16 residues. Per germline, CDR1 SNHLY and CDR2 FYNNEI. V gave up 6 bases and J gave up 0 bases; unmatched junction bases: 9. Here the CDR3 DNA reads TGTGCCAGCAGGATCGGGACAGGCCCCCTGAACACTGAAGCTTTCTTT. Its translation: CASRIGTGPLNTEAFF.

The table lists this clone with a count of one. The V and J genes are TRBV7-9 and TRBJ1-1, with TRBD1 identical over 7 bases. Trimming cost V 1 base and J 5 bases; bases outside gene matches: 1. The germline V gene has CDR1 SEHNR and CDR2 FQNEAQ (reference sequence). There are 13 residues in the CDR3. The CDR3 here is CASSLEGATEAFF. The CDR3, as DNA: TGTGCCAGCAGCTTAGAGGGGGCGACTGAAGCTTTCTTT.

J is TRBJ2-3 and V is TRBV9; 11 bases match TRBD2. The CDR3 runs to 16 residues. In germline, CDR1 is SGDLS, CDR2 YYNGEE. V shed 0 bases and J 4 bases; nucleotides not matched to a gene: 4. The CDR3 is CASSVELAGAPDTQYF. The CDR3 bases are TGTGCCAGCAGCGTAGAACTAGCGGGGGCCCCAGATACGCAGTATTTT.

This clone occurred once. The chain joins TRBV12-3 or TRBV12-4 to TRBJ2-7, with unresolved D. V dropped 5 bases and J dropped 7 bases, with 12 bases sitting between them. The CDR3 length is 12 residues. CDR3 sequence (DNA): TGTGCCAGCAGTACGGAGTTCGAAGAGCAGTACTTC. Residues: CASSTEFEEQYF.

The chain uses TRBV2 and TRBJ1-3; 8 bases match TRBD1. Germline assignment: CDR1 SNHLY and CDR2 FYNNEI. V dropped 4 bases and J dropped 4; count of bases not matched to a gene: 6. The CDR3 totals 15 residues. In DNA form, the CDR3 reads TGTGCCAGCAGTGTCCAGGGGGCGGTCGGAAACACCATATATTTT. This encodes CASSVQGAVGNTIYF.

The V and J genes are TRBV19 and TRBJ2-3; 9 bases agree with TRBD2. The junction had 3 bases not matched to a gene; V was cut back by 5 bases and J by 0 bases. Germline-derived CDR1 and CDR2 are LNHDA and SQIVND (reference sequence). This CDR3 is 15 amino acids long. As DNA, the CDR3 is TGTGCCAGTAGTCAAGCGGGGGGAAGCACAGATACGCAGTATTTT. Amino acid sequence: CASSQAGGSTDTQYF.

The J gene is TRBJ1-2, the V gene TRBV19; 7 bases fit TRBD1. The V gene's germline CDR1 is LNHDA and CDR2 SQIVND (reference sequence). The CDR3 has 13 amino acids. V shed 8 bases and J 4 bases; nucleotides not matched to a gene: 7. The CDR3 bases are TGTGCCAGTGCGACAGGGCCCTCCTATGGCTACACCTTC. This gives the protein CASATGPSYGYTF.

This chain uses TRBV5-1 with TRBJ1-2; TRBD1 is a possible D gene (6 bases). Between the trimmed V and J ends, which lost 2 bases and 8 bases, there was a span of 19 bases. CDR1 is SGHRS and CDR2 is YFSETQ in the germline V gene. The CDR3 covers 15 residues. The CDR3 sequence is CASSFAGAEAQGYTF. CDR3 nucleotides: TGCGCCAGCAGCTTTGCAGGGGCTGAGGCTCAGGGCTACACCTTC.

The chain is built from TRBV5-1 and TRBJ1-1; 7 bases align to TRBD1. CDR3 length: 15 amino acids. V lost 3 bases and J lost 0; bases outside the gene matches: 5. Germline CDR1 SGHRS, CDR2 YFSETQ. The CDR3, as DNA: TGCGCCAGCAGCTCGGGACAGTTGATGAACACTGAAGCTTTCTTT. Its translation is CASSSGQLMNTEAFF.

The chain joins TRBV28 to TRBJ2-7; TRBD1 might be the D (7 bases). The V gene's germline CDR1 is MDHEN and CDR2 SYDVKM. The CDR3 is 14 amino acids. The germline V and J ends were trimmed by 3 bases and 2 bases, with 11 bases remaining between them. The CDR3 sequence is CASSFGRGAYEQYF. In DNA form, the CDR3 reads TGTGCCAGCAGTTTTGGCAGGGGGGCCTACGAGCAGTACTTC. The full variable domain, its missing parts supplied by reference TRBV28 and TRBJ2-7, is DVKVTQSSRYLVKRTGEKVFLECVQDMDHENMFWYRQDPGLGLRLIYFSYDVKMKEKGDIPEGYSVSREKKERFSLILESASTNQTSMYLCASSFGRGAYEQYFGPGTRLTVT.

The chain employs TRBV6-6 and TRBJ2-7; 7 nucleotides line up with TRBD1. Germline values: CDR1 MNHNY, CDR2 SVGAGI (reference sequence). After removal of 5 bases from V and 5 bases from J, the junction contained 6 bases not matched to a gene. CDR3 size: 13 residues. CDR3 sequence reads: CASSATGIHEQYF. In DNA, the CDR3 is TGTGCCAGCAGTGCGACAGGGATACACGAGCAGTACTTC.

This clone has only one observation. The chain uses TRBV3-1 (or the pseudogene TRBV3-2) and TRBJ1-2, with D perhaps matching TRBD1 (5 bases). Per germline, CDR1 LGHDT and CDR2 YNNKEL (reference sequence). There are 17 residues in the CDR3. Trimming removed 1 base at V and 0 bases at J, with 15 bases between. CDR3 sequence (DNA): TGTGCCAGCAGCCAAGTCCCGCCCGGGGGTGCTAACTATGGCTACACCTTC. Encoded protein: CASSQVPPGGANYGYTF.

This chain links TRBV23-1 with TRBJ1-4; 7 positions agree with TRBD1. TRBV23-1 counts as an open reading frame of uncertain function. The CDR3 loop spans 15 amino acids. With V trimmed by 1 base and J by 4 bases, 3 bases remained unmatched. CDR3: CASSQFQGGNEKLFF. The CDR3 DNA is TGCGCCAGCAGTCAATTCCAGGGGGGTAATGAAAAACTGTTTTTT.

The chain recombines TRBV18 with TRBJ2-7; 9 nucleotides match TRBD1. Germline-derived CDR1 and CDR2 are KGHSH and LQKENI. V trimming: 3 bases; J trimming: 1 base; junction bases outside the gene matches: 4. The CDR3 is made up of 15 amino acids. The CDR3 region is CASSPTDRGSYEQYF. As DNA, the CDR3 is TGTGCCAGCTCACCTACGGACAGGGGATCCTACGAGCAGTACTTC.

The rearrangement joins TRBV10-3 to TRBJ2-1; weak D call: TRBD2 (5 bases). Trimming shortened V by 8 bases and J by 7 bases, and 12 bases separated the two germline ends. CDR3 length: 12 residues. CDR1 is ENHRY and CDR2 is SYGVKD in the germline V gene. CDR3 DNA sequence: TGTGCCATCTCGAGGGCCGAGAATGAGCAGTTCTTC. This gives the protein CAISRAENEQFF.

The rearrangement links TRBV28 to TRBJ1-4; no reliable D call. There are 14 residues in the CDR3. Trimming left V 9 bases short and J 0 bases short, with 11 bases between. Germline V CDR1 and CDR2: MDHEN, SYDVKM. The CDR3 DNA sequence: TGTGCCAGTACTACCCGAGCAACTAATGAAAAACTGTTTTTT. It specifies CASTTRATNEKLFF. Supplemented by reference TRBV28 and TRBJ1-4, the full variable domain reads DVKVTQSSRYLVKRTGEKVFLECVQDMDHENMFWYRQDPGLGLRLIYFSYDVKMKEKGDIPEGYSVSREKKERFSLILESASTNQTSMYLCASTTRATNEKLFFGSGTQLSVL.

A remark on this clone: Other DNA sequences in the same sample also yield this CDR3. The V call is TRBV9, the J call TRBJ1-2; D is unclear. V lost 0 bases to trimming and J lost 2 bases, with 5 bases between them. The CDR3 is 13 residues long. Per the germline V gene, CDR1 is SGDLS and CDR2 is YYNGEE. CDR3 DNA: TGTGCCAGCAGCGTAGACTCAAACTATGGCTACACCTTC. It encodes CASSVDSNYGYTF.

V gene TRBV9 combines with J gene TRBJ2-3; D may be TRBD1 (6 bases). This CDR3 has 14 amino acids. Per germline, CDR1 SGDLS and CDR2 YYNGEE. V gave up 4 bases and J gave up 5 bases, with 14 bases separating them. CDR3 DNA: TGTGCCAGCAGCCAGACGGGCAGGGGAGATACGCAGTATTTT. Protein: CASSQTGRGDTQYF.

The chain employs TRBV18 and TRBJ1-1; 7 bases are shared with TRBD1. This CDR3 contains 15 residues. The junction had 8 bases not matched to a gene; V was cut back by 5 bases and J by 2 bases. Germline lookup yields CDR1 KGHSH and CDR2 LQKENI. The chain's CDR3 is CASSVTGQINTEAFF. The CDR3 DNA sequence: TGTGCCAGCTCAGTTACGGGACAGATAAACACTGAAGCTTTCTTT.

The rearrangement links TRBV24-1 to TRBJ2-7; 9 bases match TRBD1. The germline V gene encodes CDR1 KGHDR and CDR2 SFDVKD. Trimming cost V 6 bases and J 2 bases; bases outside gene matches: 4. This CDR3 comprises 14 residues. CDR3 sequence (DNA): TGTGCCACCAGTCGGACAGGGGAAGCCTACGAGCAGTACTTC. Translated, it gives CATSRTGEAYEQYF.

CDR3 coding DNA: TGTGCCATCACCCGGCGGTTGGTAGCCAAAAACATTCAGTACTTC. Its translation: CAITRRLVAKNIQYF. This chain links TRBV10-3 with TRBJ2-4; D gene ambiguous. V was clipped by 7 bases and J by 0 bases, with 13 bases between them. CDR3 length: 15 residues. Germline assignment: CDR1 ENHRY and CDR2 SYGVKD.

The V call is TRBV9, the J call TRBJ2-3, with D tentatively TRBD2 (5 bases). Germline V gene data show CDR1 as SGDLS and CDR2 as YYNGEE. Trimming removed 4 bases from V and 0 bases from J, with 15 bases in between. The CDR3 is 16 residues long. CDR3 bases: TGTGCCAGCAGCCCCCGGTGGGAGACTAGCACAGATACGCAGTATTTT. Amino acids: CASSPRWETSTDTQYF. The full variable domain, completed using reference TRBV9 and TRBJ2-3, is DSGVTQTPKHLITATGQRVTLRCSPRSGDLSVYWYQQSLDQGLQFLIQYYNGEERAKGNILERFSAQQFPDLHSELNLSSLELGDSALYFCASSPRWETSTDTQYFGPGTRLTVL.

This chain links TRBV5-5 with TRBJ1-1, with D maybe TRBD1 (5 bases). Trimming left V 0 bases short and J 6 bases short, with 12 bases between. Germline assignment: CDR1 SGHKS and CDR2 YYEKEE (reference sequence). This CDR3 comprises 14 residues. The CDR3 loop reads CASSLGGVGAEAFF. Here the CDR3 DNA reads TGTGCCAGCAGCTTGGGCGGGGTGGGGGCTGAAGCTTTCTTT.

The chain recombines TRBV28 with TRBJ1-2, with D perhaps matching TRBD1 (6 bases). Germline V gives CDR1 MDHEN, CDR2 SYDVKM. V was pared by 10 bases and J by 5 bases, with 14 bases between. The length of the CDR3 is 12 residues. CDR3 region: CAIGTQAYGYTF. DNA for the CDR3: TGTGCCATAGGGACACAAGCTTATGGCTACACCTTC.

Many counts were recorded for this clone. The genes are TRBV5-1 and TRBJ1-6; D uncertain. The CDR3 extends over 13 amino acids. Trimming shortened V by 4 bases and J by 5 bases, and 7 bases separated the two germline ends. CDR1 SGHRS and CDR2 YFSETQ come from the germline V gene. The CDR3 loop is CASSIGDNSPLHF. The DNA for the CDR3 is TGCGCCAGCAGCATAGGAGATAATTCACCCCTCCACTTT.